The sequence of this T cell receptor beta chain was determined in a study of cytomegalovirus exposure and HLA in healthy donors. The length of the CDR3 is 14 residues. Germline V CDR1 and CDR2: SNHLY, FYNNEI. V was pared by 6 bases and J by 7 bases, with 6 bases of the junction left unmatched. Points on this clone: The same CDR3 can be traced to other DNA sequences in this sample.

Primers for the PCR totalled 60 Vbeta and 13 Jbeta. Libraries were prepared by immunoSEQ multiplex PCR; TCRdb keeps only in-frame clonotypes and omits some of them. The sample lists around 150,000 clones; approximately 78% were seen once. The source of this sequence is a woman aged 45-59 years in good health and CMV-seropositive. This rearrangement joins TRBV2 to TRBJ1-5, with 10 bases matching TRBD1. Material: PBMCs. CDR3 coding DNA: TGTGCCAGCAGGGCGGGACAGGGGAACCAGCCCCAGCATTTT. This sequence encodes CASRAGQGNQPQHF. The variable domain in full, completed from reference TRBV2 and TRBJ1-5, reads EPEVTQTPSHQVTQMGQEVILRCVPISNHLYFYWYRQILGQKVEFLVSFYNNEISEKSEIFDDQFSVERPDGSNFTLKIRSTKLEDSAMYFCASRAGQGNQPQHFGDGTRLSIL.